This T cell receptor beta chain was found in a study of cytomegalovirus exposure and HLA in healthy donors. PCR employed 60 Vbeta and 13 Jbeta primers. Assay: immunoSEQ multiplex PCR; the TCRdb copy retains only in-frame clones and omits some. The repertoire has 110,000 or so clones, 65% to 80% of them found once; the top ten carry roughly 11%. The CDR3 is made up of 14 amino acids. Trimming cost V 3 bases and J 3 bases, with 13 bases left between them. CDR1 is SGDLS, CDR2 YYNGEE, per germline. Sequencing was performed on PBMCs. This chain links TRBV9 with TRBJ2-7; tentatively, D is TRBD1 (6 bases). The source of this sequence is a man aged 40-50 years in good health and CMV-seropositive. The CDR3: CASSAPGQDYEQYF. For the CDR3, the DNA is TGTGCCAGCAGCGCGCCGGGACAAGACTACGAGCAGTACTTC.